The 10 T cell receptor beta chains below were found in one sample sequenced in a study of blood T cell repertoires in COVID-19. Method: immunoSEQ multiplex PCR; TCRdb's copy keeps in-frame clones and lacks some. This sample has more than 250,000 clones, with about nine tenths found just once. Sequenced: PBMCs or T cells enriched from blood (not recorded which). Every receptor here comes from a woman between 18 and 30 years old who had recovered from COVID-19.

This clone was seen once. The chain combines TRBV5-1 with TRBJ2-1; 9 bases align to TRBD2. The V gene's germline CDR1 is SGHRS and CDR2 YFSETQ. CDR3 length equals 15 residues. V dropped 4 bases and J dropped 4; count of bases not matched to a gene: 6. CDR3 region: CASSPRLAEYNEQFF. CDR3 sequence (DNA): TGCGCCAGCAGCCCGCGACTAGCGGAGTACAATGAGCAGTTCTTC. Complete variable domain (other parts from reference TRBV5-1 and TRBJ2-1): KAGVTQTPRYLIKTRGQQVTLSCSPISGHRSVSWYQQTPGQGLQFLFEYFSETQRNKGNFPGRFSGRQFSNSRSEMNVSTLELGDSALYLCASSPRLAEYNEQFFGPGTRLTVL.

The rearrangement uses TRBV27 and TRBJ2-1; 9 nucleotides line up with TRBD2. The J segment lost 2 bases and the V segment lost 6 bases, leaving 2 bases of the junction unmatched. The germline V gene has CDR1 MNHEY and CDR2 SMNVEV (reference sequence). The length of the CDR3 is 14 residues. The CDR3 DNA reads TGTGCCAGCAGCCCTAGCGGGACCTACAATGAGCAGTTCTTC. This translates into CASSPSGTYNEQFF.

This chain links TRBV10-3 with TRBJ2-1; 9 bases are a match to TRBD2. V lost 0 bases and J lost 10; bases outside the gene matches: 10. The CDR3 is made up of 16 amino acids. The germline V gene has CDR1 ENHRY and CDR2 SYGVKD. The CDR3 is CAISESRIAGVQEQFF. DNA of the CDR3: TGTGCCATCAGTGAGTCGAGGATAGCGGGGGTACAGGAGCAGTTCTTC.

Here the CDR3 reads CASSQQKNTGELFF. CDR3 DNA sequence: TGTGCCAGTAGTCAACAGAAGAACACCGGGGAGCTGTTTTTT. The V and J genes are TRBV19 and TRBJ2-2; D is ambiguous. Germline V lookup: CDR1 LNHDA, CDR2 SQIVND (reference sequence). CDR3 length: 14 residues. V dropped 5 bases and J dropped 1 base, with 8 bases sitting between them.

The gene calls are TRBV27 and TRBJ1-6; D possibly corresponds to TRBD1 (6 bases). The length of the CDR3 is 16 residues. Germline V gene sequence: CDR1 MNHEY, CDR2 SMNVEV (reference sequence). V shed 8 bases and J shed 2 bases, with 16 bases lying between them. The CDR3 spells CASRPTGFAYNSPLHF. The DNA for the CDR3 is TGTGCCAGCCGCCCAACAGGGTTCGCCTATAATTCACCCCTCCACTTT.

The chain recombines TRBV30 with TRBJ2-7; D is possibly TRBD2 (5 bases). Germline CDR1 GTSNPN, CDR2 SVGIG (reference sequence). Trimming shortened V by 8 bases and J by 1 base, and 15 bases separated the two germline ends. This CDR3 is 13 amino acids long. The CDR3 DNA sequence: TGTGCCGGGGAGTCGCGCCGGTCCTACGAGCAGTACTTC. Encoded protein: CAGESRRSYEQYF.

The chain is built from TRBV6-5 and TRBJ2-7; TRBD2 might be the D (6 bases). V was pared by 8 bases and J by 2 bases, with 13 bases between. Germline V gene sequence: CDR1 MNHEY, CDR2 SVGAGI. This CDR3 is built from 13 residues. The CDR3 protein is CASSEGNPYEQYF. The CDR3 DNA sequence: TGTGCCAGCTCGGAGGGGAACCCCTACGAGCAGTACTTC.

This rearrangement joins TRBV27 to TRBJ1-1; 9 bases match TRBD1. Trimming removed 5 bases from V and 1 base from J; junction bases left unmatched: 5. The CDR3 loop spans 15 amino acids. Per germline, CDR1 MNHEY and CDR2 SMNVEV (reference sequence). The CDR3 reads CASSLGTGSNTEAFF. The CDR3 region has the DNA TGTGCCAGCAGTCTCGGGACAGGGTCGAACACTGAAGCTTTCTTT.

This clone occurred a few times. Distinct nucleotide sequences in the sample also encode this CDR3. This chain connects TRBV28 to TRBJ1-2, with TRBD1 matching 9 bases. V lost 6 bases, J lost 4 bases, and 6 bases stayed unmatched. The CDR3 consists of 14 residues. Germline CDR1 reads MDHEN; CDR2 reads SYDVKM. The CDR3 DNA is TGTGCCAGCAGCTCCCCGGGACAGGGCTATGGCTACACCTTC. This encodes CASSSPGQGYGYTF.

The CDR3 region has the DNA TGCGCCAGCAGCCTGGAGGGGACAGGGGGCGCAGATACGCAGTATTTT. Its translation is CASSLEGTGGADTQYF. This chain joins TRBV5-1 and TRBJ2-3; 12 bases are shared with TRBD1. The ends lost 4 bases at V and 4 bases at J; junction bases unmatched: 7. Germline CDR1 is SGHRS and CDR2 is YFSETQ. This CDR3 region has 16 residues.